One sample yielded the 24 T cell receptor beta chains listed below, sequenced in a study of T cell repertoires in cytomegalovirus infection. TCRdb ran MiXCR on the reads and lists one entry per CDR3 protein. The table has under 350,000 distinct CDR3 sequences, roughly 9.3% seen once. The specimen was PBMCs. The receptors originated from a human donor in good health (CMV status not recorded). Some clones in this sample may be carry-over from other donors' samples.

This sequence joins TRBV7-9 and TRBJ2-1; possible D gene TRBD2, 5 bases. V lost 5 bases and J 8 bases, leaving 19 bases between the germline ends. This CDR3 is 15 amino acids long. Germline assignment: CDR1 SEHNR and CDR2 FQNEAQ (reference sequence). The CDR3 DNA is TGTGCCAGCAGCCAGCCCTGGCCTAGCCTCCATGAGCAGTTCTTC. Protein sequence: CASSQPWPSLHEQFF.

In its sample, this clonotype was seen many times. The chain links TRBV28 to TRBJ2-5, with 8 bases matching TRBD2. J gave up 2 bases and V 4 bases, and 6 bases lay outside the gene matches. From germline, CDR1 is MDHEN and CDR2 SYDVKM. The CDR3 is 15 amino acids. This CDR3 reads CASSSQRGRQETQYF. CDR3 bases: TGTGCCAGCAGTTCCCAGCGGGGGCGACAAGAGACCCAGTACTTC.

In this sample, this clonotype turned up many times. The rearrangement uses TRBV28 and TRBJ2-7; a weak D match, TRBD1 (5 bases). Between the trimmed V and J ends, which lost 6 bases and 4 bases, there was a span of 13 bases. CDR3 length: 13 amino acids. Germline V gene sequence: CDR1 MDHEN, CDR2 SYDVKM. The CDR3 DNA is TGTGCCAGCAGCCGTGGGGCCTTTTACGAGCAGTACGTC. Residues: CASSRGAFYEQYV.

This clonotype was detected many times. The V and J genes are TRBV10-3 and TRBJ2-4; 7 nucleotides line up with TRBD1. The junction had 5 bases not matched to a gene; V was cut back by 3 bases and J by 3 bases. This CDR3 is built from 15 residues. The germline V gene has CDR1 ENHRY and CDR2 SYGVKD. The CDR3 sequence: CAISDPDRDKNIQYF. The CDR3 DNA sequence: TGTGCCATCAGTGACCCTGACAGGGACAAAAACATTCAGTACTTC.

At least ten counts were recorded for this clonotype. This chain joins TRBV28 and TRBJ1-5, with TRBD1 matching over 9 bases. CDR1 is MDHEN and CDR2 is SYDVKM in the germline V gene. The CDR3 runs to 15 residues. V shed 5 bases and J 3 bases; nucleotides not matched to a gene: 5. CDR3 sequence: CASSPGTGLNQPQHF. Written as DNA, the CDR3 is TGTGCCAGCAGTCCCGGGACAGGGCTCAATCAGCCCCAGCATTTT.

This clonotype was recorded many times. This sequence joins TRBV18 and TRBJ2-1; weak D call: TRBD2 (7 bases). V was shortened by 3 bases and J by 9 bases, with 27 bases between the two germline ends. The V gene's germline CDR1 is KGHSH and CDR2 LQKENI. The CDR3 covers 18 residues. The CDR3 sequence is CASSPVQGGVTGLREQFF. The CDR3 region has the DNA TGTGCCAGCTCACCGGTCCAAGGGGGGGTGACGGGCCTTCGTGAGCAGTTCTTC.

The chain couples TRBV20-1 to TRBJ2-1; tentatively, D is TRBD2 (5 bases). V dropped 6 bases and J dropped 0 bases, with 9 bases sitting between them. This CDR3 spans 13 amino acids. CDR1 DFQATT and CDR2 SNEGSKA come from the germline V gene (reference sequence). As DNA, the CDR3 is TGCAGTGCCCCGGGGTTCTCCTACAATGAGCAGTTCTTC. Translating it yields CSAPGFSYNEQFF.

At least ten counts were recorded for this clonotype. This sequence joins TRBV12-3 or TRBV12-4 and TRBJ1-1; no clear D. The CDR3 length is 14 residues. Trimming pared 3 bases from V and 0 bases from J, leaving 8 bases between. For the CDR3, the DNA is TGTGCCAGCAGTTTCAAGGAGATGAACACTGAAGCTTTCTTT. Translated: CASSFKEMNTEAFF.

This sequence joins TRBV29-1 and TRBJ2-2; D is uncertain. V lost 5 bases to trimming and J lost 1 base, with 11 bases between them. CDR1 and CDR2 (germline): SQVTM, ANQGSEA. The CDR3 extends over 14 amino acids. In DNA form, the CDR3 reads TGCAGCGTTCGTAAGAGTGGGAACACCGGGGAGCTGTTTTTT. Its translation is CSVRKSGNTGELFF.

This clonotype has ten or more counts. This chain links TRBV7-2 with TRBJ2-2, with D unresolved. The CDR3 sequence is 14 residues long. Trimming pared 1 base from V and 4 bases from J, leaving 7 bases between. Germline V CDR1 and CDR2: SGHTA, FQGNSA. The DNA of the CDR3 is TGTGCCAGCAGCTTAGTGGGCTTCACCGGGGAGCTGTTTTTT. Amino acids: CASSLVGFTGELFF.

The V gene is TRBV2, the J gene TRBJ2-1; D uncertain. Trimming stripped 1 base from V and 1 base from J, with 5 bases between. The CDR3 length is 14 residues. CDR1 and CDR2 from the germline V gene are SNHLY and FYNNEI. Here the CDR3 reads CASSEVRSYNEQFF. CDR3 bases: TGTGCCAGCAGTGAAGTGAGGTCCTACAATGAGCAGTTCTTC. The variable domain in full, with the rest retrieved from reference TRBV2 and TRBJ2-1, is EPEVTQTPSHQVTQMGQEVILRCVPISNHLYFYWYRQILGQKVEFLVSFYNNEISEKSEIFDDQFSVERPDGSNFTLKIRSTKLEDSAMYFCASSEVRSYNEQFFGPGTRLTVL.

This clonotype was counted at least ten times. This chain links TRBV28 with TRBJ2-3, with 8 bases that match TRBD2. The CDR3 is made up of 15 amino acids. J was trimmed by 6 bases and V by 4 bases; bases with no gene match: 9. Germline V gene sequence: CDR1 MDHEN, CDR2 SYDVKM. The CDR3: CASSSRGSGEDTQYF. CDR3 in DNA: TGTGCCAGCAGTTCGAGGGGTAGCGGGGAGGATACGCAGTATTTT.

This clonotype has at least ten counts. The chain combines TRBV11-2 with TRBJ1-4; D is unresolved. This CDR3 region has 16 residues. Germline lookup yields CDR1 SGHAT and CDR2 FQNNGV. Trimming removed 1 base at V and 7 bases at J, with 16 bases between. CDR3 residues: CASSLGTPFGSEKLFF. As DNA, the CDR3 is TGTGCCAGCAGCTTAGGGACTCCCTTCGGCTCTGAAAAACTGTTTTTT.

This chain connects TRBV7-2 to TRBJ2-7; no firm D call. Per germline, CDR1 SGHTA and CDR2 FQGNSA. Trimming removed 5 bases from V and 6 bases from J, with 14 bases in between. This CDR3 spans 13 amino acids. CDR3 nucleotide sequence: TGTGCCAGCAGCCCTTCTGAAGCGCGCGAGCAGTACTTC. This translates into CASSPSEAREQYF.

Concerning this clonotype itself: This may be a read error: a much more frequent sequence differs by one nucleotide. The gene calls are TRBV28 and TRBJ1-3; D ambiguous. The ends were cut back, 3 bases at V and 6 bases at J, with 12 bases in the middle. From germline, CDR1 is MDHEN and CDR2 SYDVKM. This CDR3 contains 14 residues. The CDR3 sequence: CASSFQAPENTIYF. CDR3 in DNA: TGTGCCAGCAGTTTTCAAGCCCCTGAAAACACCATATATTTT.

This clonotype was observed many times. V is TRBV28 and J is TRBJ1-5; no reliable D call. Germline lookup yields CDR1 MDHEN and CDR2 SYDVKM. This CDR3 contains 11 residues. The V and J ends lost 5 bases and 9 bases respectively, with 8 bases between them. The CDR3 DNA reads TGTGCCAGCAGTCCCACTGGGCCCCAGCATTTT. Translation gives CASSPTGPQHF.

This clonotype was observed at least ten times. This chain joins TRBV7-9 and TRBJ2-1; 10 positions match TRBD1. The CDR3 is 15 amino acids. With V trimmed by 5 bases and J by 3 bases, 4 bases remained unmatched. The germline V gene encodes CDR1 SEHNR and CDR2 FQNEAQ (reference sequence). CDR3 in DNA: TGTGCCAGCAGCCAGCGGACAGGGGGCTACAATGAGCAGTTCTTC. Amino acid sequence: CASSQRTGGYNEQFF.

This clonotype showed up just a few times. V gene TRBV20-1 combines with J gene TRBJ2-2; D is perhaps TRBD2 (6 bases). The CDR3 contains 15 residues. Germline V gene lookup returns CDR1 DFQATT and CDR2 SNEGSKA (reference sequence). V dropped 0 bases and J dropped 0 bases, with 8 bases sitting between them. The CDR3, as DNA: TGCAGTGCTAGAGACAGCGGGTCGAACACCGGGGAGCTGTTTTTT. Protein product: CSARDSGSNTGELFF.

This clonotype was seen at least ten times. This chain connects TRBV6-5 to TRBJ2-6, with D perhaps TRBD1 or TRBD2 (5 bases each). The CDR3 spans 16 residues. CDR1 MNHEY and CDR2 SVGAGI come from the germline V gene. Trimming left V 8 bases short and J 0 bases short, with 14 bases between. Here the CDR3 reads CASGSGTSSGANVLTF. As DNA, the CDR3 is TGTGCCAGCGGATCCGGGACCTCCTCTGGGGCCAACGTCCTGACTTTC.

This clonotype was seen repeatedly, ten times or more. The CDR3 coding sequence is TGCGCCAGCAGCTTAACAGGGGAATCGTGGGCCGGGGAGCTGTTTTTT. Protein product: CASSLTGESWAGELFF. This chain joins TRBV5-1 and TRBJ2-2, with 7 bases aligning to TRBD1. This CDR3 comprises 16 residues. Looked up from germline, CDR1 is SGHRS and CDR2 is YFSETQ. J was trimmed by 6 bases and V by 2 bases; bases with no gene match: 10. Full variable domain (remainder filled in from reference TRBV5-1 and TRBJ2-2): KAGVTQTPRYLIKTRGQQVTLSCSPISGHRSVSWYQQTPGQGLQFLFEYFSETQRNKGNFPGRFSGRQFSNSRSEMNVSTLELGDSALYLCASSLTGESWAGELFFGEGSRLTVL.

This clonotype was detected only a few times. V usage is TRBV10-3 and J usage is TRBJ1-3; D call uncertain. This CDR3 is 13 amino acids long. CDR1 is ENHRY and CDR2 is SYGVKD in the germline V gene. V gave up 7 bases and J gave up 0 bases, with 7 bases separating them. CDR3 sequence: CAIMPGSGNTIYF. CDR3 nucleotide sequence: TGTGCCATCATGCCGGGCTCTGGAAACACCATATATTTT.

The sample holds many counts of this clonotype. This sequence joins TRBV20-1 and TRBJ2-1; D is unclear. The V and J ends lost 1 base and 16 bases respectively, with 5 bases between them. This CDR3 spans 8 amino acids. Germline CDR1 reads DFQATT; CDR2 reads SNEGSKA (reference sequence). The CDR3 spells CSARVGFF. CDR3 bases: TGCAGTGCTAGAGTGGGCTTCTTC.

This clonotype was detected many times. The chain employs TRBV29-1 and TRBJ2-5; 7 nucleotides agree with TRBD1. CDR3 length equals 12 residues. Germline CDR1 is SQVTM and CDR2 is ANQGSEA. J gave up 5 bases and V 3 bases, and 3 bases lay outside the gene matches. The CDR3 spells CSVDRGIETQYF. The CDR3 DNA is TGCAGCGTTGACAGGGGGATCGAGACCCAGTACTTC.

Ten or more counts support this clonotype. This chain connects TRBV5-4 to TRBJ1-2; the D gene is possibly TRBD1 (6 bases). Per germline, CDR1 SGHNT and CDR2 YYREEE (reference sequence). This CDR3 region has 17 residues. The V and J ends lost 0 bases and 3 bases respectively, with 18 bases between them. The CDR3 reads CASSLAGKLGGHYGYTF. The CDR3 coding sequence is TGTGCCAGCAGCTTGGCCGGAAAGCTTGGGGGGCACTATGGCTACACCTTC.